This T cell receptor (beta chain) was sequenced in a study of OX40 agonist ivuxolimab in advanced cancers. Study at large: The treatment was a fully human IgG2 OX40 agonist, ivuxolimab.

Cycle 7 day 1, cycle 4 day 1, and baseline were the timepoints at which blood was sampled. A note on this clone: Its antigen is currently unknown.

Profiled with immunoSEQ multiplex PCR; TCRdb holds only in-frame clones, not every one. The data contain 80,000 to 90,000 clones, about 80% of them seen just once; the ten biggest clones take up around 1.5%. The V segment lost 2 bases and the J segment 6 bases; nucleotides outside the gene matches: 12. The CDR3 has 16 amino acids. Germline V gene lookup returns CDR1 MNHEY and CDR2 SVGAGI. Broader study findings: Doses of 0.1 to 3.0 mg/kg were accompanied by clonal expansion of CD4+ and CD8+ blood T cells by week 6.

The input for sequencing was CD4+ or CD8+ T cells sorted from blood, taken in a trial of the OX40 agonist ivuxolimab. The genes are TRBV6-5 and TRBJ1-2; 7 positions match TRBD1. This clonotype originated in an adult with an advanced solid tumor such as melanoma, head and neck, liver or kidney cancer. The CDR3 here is CASSYRRSGTENGYTF. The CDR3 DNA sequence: TGTGCCAGCAGTTACAGACGGTCCGGGACAGAAAATGGCTACACCTTC.